These 16 T cell receptor beta chains were sequenced from one sample in a study of glioma-infiltrating T cells after dendritic cell vaccination. The method was immunoSEQ multiplex PCR; TCRdb's version includes in-frame clones alone and lacks a portion of them. The table includes 95,000 to 110,000 clones, about four fifths detected once. Specimen: blood, collected before dendritic cell vaccination. The source is a human donor with glioblastoma.

This clone was recorded only once. The J gene is TRBJ2-7, the V gene TRBV7-9; 7 bases match TRBD2. The V and J ends lost 4 bases and 3 bases, in that order; junction bases with no gene match: 12. Germline loops: CDR1 SEHNR, CDR2 FQNEAQ (reference sequence). The CDR3 totals 16 residues. CDR3 nucleotides: TGTGCCAGCAGCTCAAAAACCGGGACTAAGGACTACGAGCAGTACTTC. Protein product: CASSSKTGTKDYEQYF. The full variable domain, in which reference TRBV7-9 and TRBJ2-7 provide the parts outside the CDR3, is DTGVSQNPRHKITKRGQNVTFRCDPISEHNRLYWYRQTLGQGPEFLTYFQNEAQLEKSRLLSDRFSAERPKGSFSTLEIQRTEQGDSAMYLCASSSKTGTKDYEQYFGPGTRLTVT.

The chain combines TRBV7-2 with TRBJ1-2; 7 bases agree with TRBD1. CDR3 length: 14 amino acids. Germline trimming cut 1 base from V and 7 bases from J; bases unmatched to any gene: 6. Germline assignment: CDR1 SGHTA and CDR2 FQGNSA. The CDR3 bases are TGTGCCAGCAGCTTAGTTACAGGGGATGGTGGCTACACCTTC. It is translated as CASSLVTGDGGYTF.

There are a few counts of this clone. The chain employs TRBV7-2 and TRBJ2-5; weak D call: TRBD1 (5 bases). The ends were cut back, 1 base at V and 5 bases at J, with 14 bases in the middle. CDR3 length equals 15 residues. Per germline, CDR1 SGHTA and CDR2 FQGNSA. Here the CDR3 DNA reads TGTGCCAGCAGCTTAGACGGTGGCAGGGCTGAGACCCAGTACTTC. Translated: CASSLDGGRAETQYF. The full variable domain, its missing parts supplied by reference TRBV7-2 and TRBJ2-5, is GAGVSQSPSNKVTEKGKDVELRCDPISGHTALYWYRQSLGQGLEFLIYFQGNSAPDKSGLPSDRFSAERTGGSVSTLTIQRTQQEDSAVYLCASSLDGGRAETQYFGPGTRLLVL.

The chain links TRBV5-6 to TRBJ2-7; the D is unclear. The CDR3 sequence is 11 residues long. CDR1 is SGHDT, CDR2 YYEEEE, per germline. V lost 2 bases to trimming and J lost 5 bases, with 5 bases between them. The CDR3 is CASSLAHEQYF. DNA for the CDR3: TGTGCCAGCAGCTTAGCCCACGAGCAGTACTTC.

The rearrangement joins TRBV9 to TRBJ2-2; the match to TRBD1 covers 8 bases. V trimming: 0 bases; J trimming: 2 bases; junction bases outside the gene matches: 3. The CDR3 sequence is 16 residues long. Germline assignment: CDR1 SGDLS and CDR2 YYNGEE. CDR3 sequence (DNA): TGTGCCAGCAGCGTAGCAGGGGGCCGAAACACCGGGGAGCTGTTTTTT. Translating gives CASSVAGGRNTGELFF.

The gene calls are TRBV7-9 and TRBJ1-5; D gene uncertain. CDR3 size: 14 residues. V was cut by 5 bases and J by 2 bases, with 10 bases left in between. Germline V gene sequence: CDR1 SEHNR, CDR2 FQNEAQ (reference sequence). The CDR3 loop reads CASSPSGRNQPQHF. DNA of the CDR3: TGTGCCAGCAGCCCGTCGGGTCGCAATCAGCCCCAGCATTTT.

The genes are TRBV4-1 and TRBJ2-2, with TRBD1 as a possible D gene (6 bases). Germline CDR1 and CDR2: MGHRA and YSYEKL. V was cut by 1 base and J by 2 bases, with 8 bases left in between. This CDR3 spans 15 amino acids. The CDR3 sequence is CASSQGTANTGELFF. The CDR3 DNA reads as TGCGCCAGCAGCCAAGGGACAGCAAACACCGGGGAGCTGTTTTTT.

The chain has TRBV10-2 and TRBJ1-2; TRBD1 agrees at 9 bases. The CDR3 has 14 amino acids. Germline V lookup: CDR1 WSHSY, CDR2 SAAADI. V shed 5 bases and J 8 bases; nucleotides not matched to a gene: 9. CDR3 in amino acids: CASSSTQGAYGYTF. The CDR3 DNA reads as TGCGCCAGCAGTAGTACACAGGGGGCATACGGCTACACCTTC.

The J gene is TRBJ2-5, the V gene TRBV7-6; 7 nucleotides match TRBD2. The CDR3 is 13 residues long. From germline, CDR1 is SGHVS and CDR2 FNYEAQ. Germline trimming cut 4 bases from V and 2 bases from J; bases unmatched to any gene: 1. The DNA of the CDR3 is TGTGCCAGCAGCTCCGGGGGGCAAGAGACCCAGTACTTC. Amino acid sequence: CASSSGGQETQYF.

The chain joins TRBV27 to TRBJ1-1, with 7 bases fitting TRBD1. Per germline, CDR1 MNHEY and CDR2 SMNVEV (reference sequence). This CDR3 has 13 residues. The ends lost 5 bases at V and 11 bases at J; junction bases unmatched: 11. This CDR3 is CASSRNRGPRAFF. The CDR3 DNA is TGTGCCAGCAGTCGGAACAGGGGACCTCGTGCTTTCTTT.

CDR3 sequence: CASSLRQGLTYEQYF. In DNA form, the CDR3 reads TGTGCCAGCAGCCTCAGACAGGGGTTAACCTACGAGCAGTACTTC. The J gene is TRBJ2-7, the V gene TRBV7-2; the match to TRBD1 covers 8 bases. CDR1 is SGHTA, CDR2 FQGNSA, per germline. V gave up 5 bases and J gave up 2 bases; unmatched junction bases: 8. This CDR3 comprises 15 residues.

The chain combines TRBV2 with TRBJ2-3; the match to TRBD2 covers 9 bases. CDR1 and CDR2 from the germline V gene are SNHLY and FYNNEI. Trimming at V came to 5 bases and at J to 0 bases, leaving 6 bases not matched to a gene. The CDR3 runs to 16 residues. The CDR3 nucleotides are TGTGCCAGCAGTCTCATAGCGGGGGTTAGCACAGATACGCAGTATTTT. Encoded protein: CASSLIAGVSTDTQYF.

The rearrangement links TRBV30 to TRBJ1-4; D gene unclear. Germline CDR1 GTSNPN, CDR2 SVGIG (reference sequence). The germline V and J ends were trimmed by 3 bases and 3 bases, with 11 bases remaining between them. The CDR3 has 14 residues. CDR3 amino acids: CAWRGDQANEKLFF. The CDR3, as DNA: TGTGCCTGGAGAGGAGACCAAGCTAATGAAAAACTGTTTTTT.

This clone was picked up a small number of times. The rearrangement joins TRBV11-2 to TRBJ1-3; the D is unclear. The V and J ends lost 7 bases and 4 bases respectively, with 11 bases between them. Looked up from germline, CDR1 is SGHAT and CDR2 is FQNNGV. This CDR3 spans 13 amino acids. This chain's CDR3 is CASTGLGGNTIYF. The CDR3 nucleotides are TGTGCCAGCACCGGACTCGGGGGAAACACCATATATTTT.

This chain links TRBV7-8 with TRBJ1-1; 7 positions agree with TRBD1. Unmatched junction bases numbered 2, after V lost 0 bases and J lost 1 base. Germline lookup yields CDR1 SGHVS and CDR2 FQNEAQ. This CDR3 region has 15 residues. Here the CDR3 DNA reads TGTGCCAGCAGCTTAGCTAGGGGGCAGAACACTGAAGCTTTCTTT. Translating gives CASSLARGQNTEAFF.

The chain combines TRBV7-8 with TRBJ1-1; the match to TRBD1 covers 9 bases. Per the germline V gene, CDR1 is SGHVS and CDR2 is FQNEAQ. This CDR3 is built from 14 residues. V lost 5 bases and J lost 5; bases outside the gene matches: 6. As DNA, the CDR3 is TGTGCCAGCAGCGTTGACAGGGGGTCGACTGAAGCTTTCTTT. This gives the protein CASSVDRGSTEAFF.